This paragraph covers one T cell receptor beta chain sequence. Its antigen is not yet known. Per-base quality was not reported, and no clone a single base away is much larger than it. The data originate from a study of technical replicates of blood from a handful of donors (dated by TCRdb to the late 2010s). Trimming leaves V shorter by 0 bases and J shorter by 4 bases, with the junction holding 1 base beyond the gene matches. CDR3 length: 13 amino acids, cysteine to phenylalanine. Of the read, only the CDR3 DNA is kept; its 39 bases are in frame from base 1. From the germline V gene, CDR1 is SGHDT and CDR2 is YYEEEE. Library method: the immunoSEQ multiplex PCR assay. This immuneACCESS table, as held by TCRdb, lists in-frame sequences with V and J called but not all clones. Of the missing ones, under half trace to an unresolved V gene in checked studies; the others have no known cause. The sample records 70,000 to 80,000 clones, roughly 89% of which are singletons. The ten largest make up under 0.4% of the sample.

The chain was built from TRBV5-6 and TRBJ2-7; TRBD1 aligns with 7 central bases. The TCR originated in a human donor in good health. Some clones in this sample may be carry-over from other donors' samples. Sequencing was done on a sample of T cells isolated from PBMCs. The CDR3 is CASSLGTGYEQYF. The DNA sequence is TGTGCCAGCAGCTTGGGGACAGGATACGAGCAGTACTTC.